This T cell receptor beta chain was sequenced during a study of beta chain features in type 1 diabetes (dated by TCRdb to the late 2010s). About the study as a whole: Patients and healthy donors did not differ in mean age, gender distribution, total cell number or subset yield. Whereas all 30 or so donors provided naive and central memory subsets, regulatory and stem cell-like memory subsets were isolated from just 8 patients and about 8 healthy donors. A total of 90 million to 140 million sorted cells were examined across all samples, and RNA yield correlated strongly with the number of cells per subset. The study compared TCRB repertoires of sorted circulating CD4+ T cell subsets between recently diagnosed type 1 diabetes patients and matched healthy donors.

Results and caveats for the whole study, not just this receptor: Because small numbers of individuals were included in the HLA sub-analyses, any influence of HLA type on TCRB rearrangement was left unresolved. In all four CD4+ subsets, TCRB CDR3 length was moderately but significantly shorter in type 1 diabetes patients. Shorter templates might have been favored by PCR, but patient and control samples were amplified and corrected together, so both groups would have been affected equally by any skew. Sequencing cDNA rather than genomic DNA could over-represent highly expressing activated cells, although activation and CD3 levels did not differ between groups. The naive, central memory and regulatory TCRB repertoires appeared to resemble one another more closely among patients than among healthy donors. Patients with type 1 diabetes made fewer insertions and deleted more nucleotides at VDJ recombination sites, implying thymic rearrangement abnormalities.

V was cut back by 0 bases and J by 4 bases, leaving a gap of 10 bases between them. In the germline V gene (reference sequence), CDR1 corresponds to SGHNT and CDR2 to YYREEE. From the cysteine up to the phenylalanine, the CDR3 has a length of 15 residues. Only the CDR3 portion is preserved as DNA: 45 bases, with reading frame beginning at the first base. From each donor, a single peripheral blood sample of about 116 mL on average was drawn into heparinised tubes. Naive, central memory, regulatory and stem cell-like memory CD4+ T cells were sorted on a BD FACSAria II using a panel including CD45RO, CCR7, CD25, CD127, CD95 and CD27. Purity was above 98% for every sorted population. Right away, PBMCs were isolated by Lymphoprep density gradient centrifugation and were stained directly, with no culture step. To minimize batch effects, samples were stained and sorted in pairs, one healthy donor with one patient per experiment.

The entire isolated RNA was reverse transcribed using the High Capacity cDNA Reverse Transcription Kit, and thus expressed TCRB transcripts were sequenced. Deep immunoSEQ sequencing was performed on naive, central memory and regulatory T cell samples, with an average of around 3.5 million total reads per sample. Sorted cells were lysed in RLT buffer and RNA was extracted with DNase-treated RNeasy Micro or Mini kits, depending on cell number. Each cell subset was processed on its own to prevent cross-contamination, while patient and healthy donor samples were processed together. TCRB sequences were amplified from cDNA with the immunoSEQ multiplex PCR, producing 87-bp fragments spanning the CDR3 region. Amplicons were sequenced on the Illumina HiSeq platform. Under the source paper's analysis protocol: Synthetic template baselines were used to correct PCR bias computationally, reads within Hamming distance 2 were collapsed, and singletons that could not be merged were discarded. Reads were aligned against IMGT to assign V, D and J genes, CDR3 length and insertions or deletions at six rearrangement sites. Within each subset, clonotype counts were normalized to the number of sorted cells before true diversity and Gini coefficients were calculated with the tcR R package. The overlap coefficient, calculated on TCRB nucleotide sequences, was used to quantify repertoire sharing. Out-of-frame TCRB sequences from naive cells were analyzed as a proxy for the pre-selection repertoire. TCRdb took over this immuneACCESS table, retaining in-frame rearrangements with V and J assigned. Such tables are incomplete; in checked studies, under half of the missing clones stem from an unresolved V gene, and the remainder is unexplained. V, J and clone size derive from that table, while D and trimming were established from the DNA sequence. This sample holds about 230,000 clones; over 8.5% were observed only once. The leading ten clones occupy around 0.031% of the sample.

This clone turned up a few times. Its antigen is still unknown. The input lacks base qualities; no much larger clone sits a single base away. Here the chain combines TRBV5-4 and TRBJ1-4, with a tentative D gene TRBD1 over 6 matching bases. This sequence originates from a young woman in good health. Sequences were obtained from naive CD4+ T cells from blood. Explained via the paper, the cell subset or site label denotes: true naive CD4+ T cells. The DNA sequence follows: TGTGCCAGCAGCTTGGGGGGGCAGATTAATGAAAAACTGTTTTTT. It is translated as CASSLGGQINEKLFF.